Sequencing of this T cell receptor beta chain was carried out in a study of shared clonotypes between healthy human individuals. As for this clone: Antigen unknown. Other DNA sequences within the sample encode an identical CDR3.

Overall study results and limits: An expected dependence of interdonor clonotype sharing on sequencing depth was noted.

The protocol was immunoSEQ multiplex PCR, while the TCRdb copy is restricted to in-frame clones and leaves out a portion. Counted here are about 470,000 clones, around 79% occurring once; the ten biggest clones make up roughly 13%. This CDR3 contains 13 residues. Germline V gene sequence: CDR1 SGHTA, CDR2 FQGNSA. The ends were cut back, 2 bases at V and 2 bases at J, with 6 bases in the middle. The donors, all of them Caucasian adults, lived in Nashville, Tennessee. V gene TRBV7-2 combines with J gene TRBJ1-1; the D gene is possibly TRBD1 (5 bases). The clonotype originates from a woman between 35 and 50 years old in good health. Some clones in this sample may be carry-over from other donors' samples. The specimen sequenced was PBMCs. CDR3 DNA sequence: TGTGCCAGCAGCTTAACAGGTAACACTGAAGCTTTCTTT. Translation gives CASSLTGNTEAFF.